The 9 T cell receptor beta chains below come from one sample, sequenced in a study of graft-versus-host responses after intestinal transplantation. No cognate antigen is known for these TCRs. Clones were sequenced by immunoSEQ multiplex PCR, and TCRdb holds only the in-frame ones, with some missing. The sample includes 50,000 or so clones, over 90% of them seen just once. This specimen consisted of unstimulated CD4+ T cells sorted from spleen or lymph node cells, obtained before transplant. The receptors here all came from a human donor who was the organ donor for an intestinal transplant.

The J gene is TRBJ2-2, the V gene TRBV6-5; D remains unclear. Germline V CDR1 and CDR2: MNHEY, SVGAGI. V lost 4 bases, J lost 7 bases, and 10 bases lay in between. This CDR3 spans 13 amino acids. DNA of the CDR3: TGTGCCAGCAGTTCTAGGACGTACGGGGAGCTGTTTTTT. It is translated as CASSSRTYGELFF.

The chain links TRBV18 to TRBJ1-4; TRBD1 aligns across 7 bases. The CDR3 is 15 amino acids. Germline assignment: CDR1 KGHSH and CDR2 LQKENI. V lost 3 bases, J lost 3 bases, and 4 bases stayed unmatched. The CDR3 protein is CASSPVGTANEKLFF. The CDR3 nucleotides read TGTGCCAGCTCACCGGTCGGGACAGCTAATGAAAAACTGTTTTTT.

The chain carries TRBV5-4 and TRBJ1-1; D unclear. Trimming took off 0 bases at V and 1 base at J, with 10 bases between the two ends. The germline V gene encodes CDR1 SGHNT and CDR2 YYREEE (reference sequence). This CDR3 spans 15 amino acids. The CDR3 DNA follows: TGTGCCAGCAGCTTGGCCGGGATAGCGAACACTGAAGCTTTCTTT. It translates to CASSLAGIANTEAFF.

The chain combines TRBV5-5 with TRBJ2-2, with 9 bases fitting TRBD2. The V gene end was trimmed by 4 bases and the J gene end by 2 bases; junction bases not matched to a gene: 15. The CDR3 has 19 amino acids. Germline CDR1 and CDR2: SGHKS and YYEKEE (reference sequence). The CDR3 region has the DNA TGTGCCAGCAGCCCAAACAGGGGAGGCCTAGCGGGAAACACCGGGGAGCTGTTTTTT. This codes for CASSPNRGGLAGNTGELFF.

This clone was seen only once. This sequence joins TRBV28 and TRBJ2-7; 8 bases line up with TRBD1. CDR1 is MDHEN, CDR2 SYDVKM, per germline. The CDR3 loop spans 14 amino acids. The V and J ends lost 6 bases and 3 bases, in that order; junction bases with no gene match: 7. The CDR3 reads CASSPGGPIYEQYF. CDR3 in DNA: TGTGCCAGCAGCCCAGGGGGCCCTATCTACGAGCAGTACTTC. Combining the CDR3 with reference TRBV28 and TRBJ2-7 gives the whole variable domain DVKVTQSSRYLVKRTGEKVFLECVQDMDHENMFWYRQDPGLGLRLIYFSYDVKMKEKGDIPEGYSVSREKKERFSLILESASTNQTSMYLCASSPGGPIYEQYFGPGTRLTVT.

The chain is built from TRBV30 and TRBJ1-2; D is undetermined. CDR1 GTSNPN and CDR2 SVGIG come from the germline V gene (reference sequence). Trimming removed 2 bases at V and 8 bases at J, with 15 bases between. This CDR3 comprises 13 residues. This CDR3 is CAWSIAGMRGYTF. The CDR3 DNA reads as TGTGCCTGGAGTATAGCTGGAATGAGGGGCTACACCTTC.

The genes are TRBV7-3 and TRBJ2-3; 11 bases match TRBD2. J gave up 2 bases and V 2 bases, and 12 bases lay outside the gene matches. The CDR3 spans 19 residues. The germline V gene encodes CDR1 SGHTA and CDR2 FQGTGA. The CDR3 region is CASSLEFVAGGPYTDTQYF. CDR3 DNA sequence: TGTGCCAGCAGCTTAGAGTTCGTAGCGGGAGGGCCCTACACAGATACGCAGTATTTT.

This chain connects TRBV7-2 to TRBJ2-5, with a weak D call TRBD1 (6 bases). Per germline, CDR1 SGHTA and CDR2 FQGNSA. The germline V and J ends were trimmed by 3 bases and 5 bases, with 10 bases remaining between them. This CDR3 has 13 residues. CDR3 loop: CASSFGTRETQYF. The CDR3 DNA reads TGTGCCAGCAGCTTTGGGACACGGGAGACCCAGTACTTC.

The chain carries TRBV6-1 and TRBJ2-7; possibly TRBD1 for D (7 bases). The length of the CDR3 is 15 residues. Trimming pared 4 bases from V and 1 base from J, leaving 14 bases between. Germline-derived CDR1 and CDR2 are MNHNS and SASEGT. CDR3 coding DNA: TGTGCCAGCAGTGCTGTAGCAGGGGGGTCCTACGAGCAGTACTTC. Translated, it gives CASSAVAGGSYEQYF.